One and the same sample provided the 3 T cell receptor beta chains below, sequenced in a study of blood T cell repertoires in COVID-19 (dated by TCRdb to 2020 to 2021). The library was made by the immunoSEQ multiplex PCR assay. The source is immuneACCESS, and TCRdb retained only in-frame sequences with V and J called. Part of the clones is not carried over; for the studies checked, unresolved V genes explain less than half of this, and the remainder is unexplained. For this sample the table gives roughly 210,000 clones, of which under 90% were detected only once. The top ten clones comprise roughly 10% of the sample. Material: peripheral blood. Every receptor here comes from a woman older than 75 with COVID-19, enrolled during active disease.

The J gene is TRBJ1-4, the V gene TRBV24-1, with TRBD1 matching over 10 bases. CDR3 length: 17 residues. Germline V gene data show CDR1 as KGHDR and CDR2 as SFDVKD. Trimming took 4 bases from V and 8 from J; bases not matched to a gene: 12. The CDR3 spells CATSDRDRGGDEEKLFF. CDR3 DNA sequence: TGTGCCACCAGTGACCGGGACAGGGGAGGGGACGAGGAAAAACTGTTTTTT.

The rearrangement uses TRBV5-6 and TRBJ2-4; D perhaps matches TRBD1 (6 bases). The germline V gene has CDR1 SGHDT and CDR2 YYEEEE. Trimming shortened V by 4 bases and J by 3 bases, and 17 bases separated the two germline ends. The CDR3 sequence is 16 residues long. The CDR3 nucleotides read TGTGCCAGCAGCCTGAGGGGGAGTTCCCTCAAAAACATTCAGTACTTC. Amino acid sequence: CASSLRGSSLKNIQYF.

This chain joins TRBV7-2 and TRBJ1-4, with 7 bases lining up with TRBD1. This CDR3 region has 17 residues. With 0 bases clipped from V and 7 bases from J, the junction kept 11 bases outside the gene matches. Germline V gene lookup returns CDR1 SGHTA and CDR2 FQGNSA. The DNA for the CDR3 is TGTGCCAGCAGCTTAGCGAAAGGACAGGTCGGGGGTGAAAAACTGTTTTTT. Amino acids: CASSLAKGQVGGEKLFF.